The 25 T cell receptor beta chains below come from one sample, sequenced in a study of shared T cell receptors in the human thymus. Libraries were prepared by immunoSEQ multiplex PCR; TCRdb keeps only in-frame clonotypes and omits some of them. The table lists about 660,000 clones, around 89% of them singletons, with around 0.0099% in the top ten. These same data were also listed under a study on human thymus T cells.

Source material: thymocytes. The receptor set was obtained from a boy younger than two with a congenital heart defect.

The chain links TRBV7-8 to TRBJ2-1, with D maybe TRBD1 (6 bases). Germline loops: CDR1 SGHVS, CDR2 FQNEAQ. The CDR3 covers 15 residues. V was pared by 5 bases and J by 4 bases, with 15 bases between. The CDR3 region is CASSPPRGAYNEQFF. In nucleotides, the CDR3 is TGTGCCAGCAGCCCTCCCAGGGGCGCTTACAATGAGCAGTTCTTC.

The J gene is TRBJ2-5, the V gene TRBV5-1, with D possibly matching TRBD1 (5 bases). CDR3 length equals 16 residues. CDR1 SGHRS and CDR2 YFSETQ come from the germline V gene. The V gene lost 4 bases and the J gene lost 5 bases, with 21 bases spanning the gap. The CDR3 loop is CASSEKVPGSEETQYF. Here the CDR3 DNA reads TGCGCCAGCAGCGAGAAGGTCCCAGGGTCAGAGGAGACCCAGTACTTC.

CDR3 sequence: CASSRLQGKGGYTF. In DNA form, the CDR3 reads TGTGCCAGCAGTCGACTACAGGGGAAAGGAGGCTACACCTTC. The chain is built from TRBV2 and TRBJ1-2, with 7 positions matching TRBD1. From germline, CDR1 is SNHLY and CDR2 FYNNEI. The V segment lost 5 bases and the J segment 8 bases; nucleotides outside the gene matches: 11. This CDR3 has 14 amino acids.

This clone was detected only once. The J gene is TRBJ2-1, the V gene TRBV9, with 9 bases lining up with TRBD2. The CDR3 extends over 17 amino acids. The junction had 14 bases not matched to a gene; V was cut back by 4 bases and J by 6 bases. The V gene's germline CDR1 is SGDLS and CDR2 YYNGEE. CDR3 bases: TGTGCCAGCAGCCCATTAGCGGGAGAGGGCGTGGGCAATGAGCAGTTCTTC. Protein sequence: CASSPLAGEGVGNEQFF.

This chain connects TRBV5-1 to TRBJ1-4; possible D gene TRBD1, 6 bases. The CDR3 is made up of 15 amino acids. Germline lookup yields CDR1 SGHRS and CDR2 YFSETQ. V was trimmed by 4 bases and J by 8 bases, leaving 18 bases between them. CDR3 in amino acids: CASSPVGASGEKLFF. CDR3 sequence (DNA): TGCGCCAGCAGCCCGGTGGGGGCCTCGGGGGAAAAACTGTTTTTT.

This chain links TRBV25-1 with TRBJ2-7, with a tentative D call TRBD2 (5 bases). From germline, CDR1 is MGHDK and CDR2 SYGVNS. CDR3 length: 12 amino acids. V was shortened by 6 bases and J by 4 bases, with 10 bases between the two germline ends. This CDR3 is CASRGEMYEQYF. CDR3 bases: TGTGCCAGCAGGGGAGAGATGTACGAGCAGTACTTC.

The rearrangement uses TRBV10-1 and TRBJ2-3; TRBD2 is a possible D gene (5 bases). CDR1 and CDR2 from the germline V gene are WNHNN and SYGVQD (reference sequence). Trimming took off 5 bases at V and 0 bases at J, with 12 bases between the two ends. The length of the CDR3 is 15 residues. The CDR3 sequence is CASSTRLGSTDTQYF. The CDR3 DNA follows: TGCGCCAGCAGTACTAGATTAGGGAGCACAGATACGCAGTATTTT.

The chain carries TRBV2 and TRBJ2-2, with TRBD1 matching 9 bases. This CDR3 region has 14 residues. Germline CDR1 and CDR2: SNHLY and FYNNEI. V gave up 6 bases and J gave up 7 bases; unmatched junction bases: 6. CDR3 sequence (DNA): TGTGCCAGCAGCCGGGACAGGGAGAACGGGGAGCTGTTTTTT. Translating it yields CASSRDRENGELFF.

Only a few counts were recorded for this clone. This chain uses TRBV19 with TRBJ2-2, with 11 bases aligning to TRBD2. From germline, CDR1 is LNHDA and CDR2 SQIVND (reference sequence). J gave up 0 bases and V 4 bases, and 4 bases lay outside the gene matches. This CDR3 has 17 amino acids. CDR3 region: CASSTTSGRTNTGELFF. DNA for the CDR3: TGTGCCAGTAGTACTACTAGCGGGAGAACGAACACCGGGGAGCTGTTTTTT.

This clone was seen a handful of times. The V gene is TRBV6-5, the J gene TRBJ2-3, with 10 bases matching TRBD2. Germline values: CDR1 MNHEY, CDR2 SVGAGI. V dropped 2 bases and J dropped 1; count of bases not matched to a gene: 3. The CDR3 consists of 16 residues. The CDR3 coding sequence is TGTGCCAGCAGTTACGCTAGCGGGAGTGGCACAGATACGCAGTATTTT. It is translated as CASSYASGSGTDTQYF.

The chain combines TRBV28 with TRBJ2-7; D is perhaps TRBD1 (5 bases). The germline V and J ends were trimmed by 2 bases and 2 bases, with 10 bases remaining between them. Germline CDR1 is MDHEN and CDR2 is SYDVKM. This CDR3 is 14 amino acids long. CDR3 sequence (DNA): TGTGCCAGCAGTTTACGAGACAGCACCTACGAGCAGTACTTC. It encodes CASSLRDSTYEQYF.

As concerns this clone: One end of the junction varies from germline; a read error may be responsible. The V and J genes are TRBV15 and TRBJ2-3, with TRBD2 matching 8 bases. CDR1 and CDR2 (germline): LNHNV, YYDKDF (reference sequence). CDR3 length: 17 residues. CDR3 sequence reads: CATGSMGKGLVSDTQYF. CDR3 nucleotides: TGTGCCACCGGCAGCATGGGGAAGGGACTAGTCTCAGATACGCAGTATTTT.

V usage is TRBV7-6 and J usage is TRBJ2-3, with D tentatively TRBD2 (5 bases). In germline, CDR1 is SGHVS, CDR2 FNYEAQ. The CDR3 spans 15 residues. V gave up 1 base and J gave up 5 bases, with 13 bases separating them. The CDR3, as DNA: TGTGCCAGCAGCTTAGTGGCGGGCAGAGGAGATACGCAGTATTTT. Encoded protein: CASSLVAGRGDTQYF. Using reference TRBV7-6 and TRBJ2-3 for the parts outside the CDR3, the full variable domain is GAGVSQSPRYKVTKRGQDVALRCDPISGHVSLYWYRQALGQGPEFLTYFNYEAQQDKSGLPNDRFSAERPEGSISTLTIQRTEQRDSAMYRCASSLVAGRGDTQYFGPGTRLTVL.

The chain uses TRBV11-2 and TRBJ2-7; 11 bases are shared with TRBD1. CDR1 is SGHAT, CDR2 FQNNGV, per germline. V was clipped by 5 bases and J by 5 bases; unmatched bases: 14. This CDR3 is built from 17 residues. CDR3 loop: CASSPLTCRDRGDEQYF. The CDR3 coding sequence is TGTGCCAGCAGCCCGCTAACCTGCCGGGACAGGGGGGACGAGCAGTACTTC.

The CDR3, as DNA: TGCGCCAGCAGCCAAGGCCGGGACAGGGAAACAGATACGCAGTATTTT. The encoded protein is CASSQGRDRETDTQYF. The chain joins TRBV4-1 to TRBJ2-3; 9 nucleotides align to TRBD1. Trimming removed 1 base from V and 3 bases from J; junction bases left unmatched: 5. The V gene's germline CDR1 is MGHRA and CDR2 YSYEKL. The CDR3 covers 16 residues.

The V gene is TRBV11-2, the J gene TRBJ2-7, with a possible D match to TRBD2 (7 bases). This CDR3 contains 16 residues. The germline V gene has CDR1 SGHAT and CDR2 FQNNGV. With 0 bases removed from V and 2 bases from J, the gap between germline ends came to 14 bases. DNA of the CDR3: TGTGCCAGCAGCTTAGAGGGGGGGCGGATGCCCTACGAGCAGTACTTC. Translation gives CASSLEGGRMPYEQYF.

The rearrangement joins TRBV29-1 to TRBJ2-5; TRBD1 matches 7 bases. The germline CDR1 and CDR2 sequences are SQVTM and ANQGSEA. Losses at the gene ends were 5 bases for V and 2 bases for J; bases not matched to a gene: 5. The CDR3 totals 13 residues. The CDR3 DNA follows: TGCAGCGTTCCTAGGGACAGTCAAGAGACCCAGTACTTC. Encoded protein: CSVPRDSQETQYF.

This sequence joins TRBV5-6 and TRBJ2-7; 7 nucleotides agree with TRBD1. V trimming: 3 bases; J trimming: 1 base; junction bases outside the gene matches: 10. The germline gives CDR1 SGHDT, CDR2 YYEEEE. The CDR3 has 16 amino acids. The CDR3 region has the DNA TGTGCCAGCAGCTCCGCGAGGGGACAGAGGTCCTACGAGCAGTACTTC. This gives the protein CASSSARGQRSYEQYF.

The chain carries TRBV19 and TRBJ1-4; 9 positions match TRBD1. The CDR3 totals 15 residues. Trimming cost V 5 bases and J 7 bases; bases outside gene matches: 8. The V gene's germline CDR1 is LNHDA and CDR2 SQIVND (reference sequence). CDR3 sequence (DNA): TGTGCCAGTAGTTCCACAGGGGGCGTTGGTGAAAAACTGTTTTTT. Encoded protein: CASSSTGGVGEKLFF.

The chain recombines TRBV7-9 with TRBJ2-7; 10 bases agree with TRBD2. The CDR3 totals 15 residues. Looked up from germline, CDR1 is SEHNR and CDR2 is FQNEAQ (reference sequence). V lost 6 bases and J lost 2; bases outside the gene matches: 7. In DNA, the CDR3 is TGTGCCAGCAGACTAGCGGGACCTAGAACCTACGAGCAGTACTTC. Its protein product is CASRLAGPRTYEQYF.

The chain carries TRBV6-5 and TRBJ2-1; 8 nucleotides line up with TRBD2. The CDR3 is 13 residues long. Germline trimming cut 6 bases from V and 8 bases from J; bases unmatched to any gene: 6. The germline gives CDR1 MNHEY, CDR2 SVGAGI. DNA for the CDR3: TGTGCCAGCAGATCCGGGAGGGCCCATGAGCAGTTCTTC. It translates to CASRSGRAHEQFF.

The chain joins TRBV30 to TRBJ2-2, with 13 bases matching TRBD2. The CDR3 is made up of 18 amino acids. V lost 3 bases and J lost 6; bases outside the gene matches: 13. From germline, CDR1 is GTSNPN and CDR2 SVGIG (reference sequence). CDR3 region: CAWRTSGRARNEPGELFF. CDR3 DNA: TGTGCCTGGAGAACTAGCGGGAGGGCCAGGAACGAACCCGGGGAGCTGTTTTTT. Based on the CDR3 plus reference TRBV30 and TRBJ2-2, the full variable domain is SQTIHQWPATLVQPVGSPLSLECTVEGTSNPNLYWYRQAAGRGLQLLFYSVGIGQISSEVPQNLSASRPQDRQFILSSKKLLLSDSGFYLCAWRTSGRARNEPGELFFGEGSRLTVL.

V is TRBV4-2 and J is TRBJ2-5; 7 nucleotides match TRBD2. CDR3 length: 18 residues. Germline V gene data show CDR1 as LGHNA and CDR2 as YNFKEQ. Trimming took 0 bases from V and 5 from J; bases not matched to a gene: 15. This chain's CDR3 is CASSQEVGRELVSETQYF. The CDR3 DNA follows: TGTGCCAGCAGCCAAGAAGTTGGGCGGGAGTTGGTTAGCGAGACCCAGTACTTC.

V gene TRBV5-1 combines with J gene TRBJ2-1, with 11 bases fitting TRBD2. Germline-derived CDR1 and CDR2 are SGHRS and YFSETQ. Trimming took 0 bases from V and 5 from J; bases not matched to a gene: 19. The CDR3 sequence is 21 residues long. The CDR3 protein is CASSLGLAGGKAGRGHNEQFF. CDR3 sequence (DNA): TGCGCCAGCAGCTTGGGGCTAGCGGGAGGAAAAGCTGGGAGGGGTCACAATGAGCAGTTCTTC.

For this clone: The sample holds other DNA sequences that translate to the same CDR3. This sequence joins TRBV2 and TRBJ1-1; D not resolved. The CDR3 runs 15 residues. V was trimmed by 11 bases and J by 0 bases, leaving 19 bases between them. Germline V gives CDR1 SNHLY, CDR2 FYNNEI. The CDR3, as DNA: TGTGCCGGACTCGGTCCCACCCCTATGAACACTGAAGCTTTCTTT. Translation: CAGLGPTPMNTEAFF.